The rows below give T cell receptor beta chains drawn from one sample of a study of cytomegalovirus exposure and HLA in healthy donors. Only in-frame clones appear in the TCRdb table, and some are missing; sequencing was by immunoSEQ multiplex PCR. The sample carries tens of thousands of clones, about 78% recorded once. Material for sequencing was PBMCs. The origin of the receptors is a woman aged 35 to 49 in good health and CMV-seropositive. The CDR3 runs from the conserved cysteine through the conserved F or W. A D gene is named only where the DNA matches it firmly. Rows may omit the clone size; those that give it use once, few, many or a size class.

.	13	.	TRBJ1-2	TRBV7-8	CASSLSAASGYTF	TGTGCCAGCAGCTTATCCGCCGCTAGTGGCTACACCTTC
TRBD2	16	.	TRBJ2-1	TRBV30	CAWSTEGTSGGVEQFF	TGTGCCTGGAGTACCGAAGGGACTAGCGGGGGGGTAGAGCAGTTCTTC
.	13	.	TRBJ1-5	TRBV11-2	CASSPNLNQPQHF	TGTGCCAGCAGCCCTAACCTGAATCAGCCCCAGCATTTT
TRBD1	14	.	TRBJ2-7	TRBV6-5	CASRPPTGTYEQYF	TGTGCCAGCAGACCCCCGACAGGGACCTACGAGCAGTACTTC
TRBD1	16	.	TRBJ2-2	TRBV5-6	CASSPLRDRGRRELFF	TGTGCCAGCAGCCCCCTCCGGGACAGGGGGCGCCGGGAGCTGTTTTTT
.	14	.	TRBJ1-1	TRBV7-9	CASSLAPGNVEAFF	TGTGCCAGCAGCTTAGCGCCAGGGAACGTTGAAGCTTTCTTT
.	15	few	TRBJ2-2	TRBV29-1	CSAQGGSSNTGELFF	TGCAGCGCCCAGGGAGGTAGCTCGAACACCGGGGAGCTGTTTTTT
TRBD1	15	.	TRBJ1-2	TRBV30	CAWSVTGVRSYGYTF	TGTGCCTGGAGTGTGACAGGGGTTCGTAGCTATGGCTACACCTTC
TRBD1	15	.	TRBJ1-2	TRBV5-1	CASSSPQGSGYGYTF	TGCGCCAGCAGCTCACCACAGGGGAGCGGCTATGGCTACACCTTC
.	14	.	TRBJ2-1	TRBV5-1	CATTGGEPYNEQFF	TGCGCCACTACGGGCGGGGAGCCCTACAATGAGCAGTTCTTC
.	13	.	TRBJ2-5	TRBV7-7	CASSLGRVETQYF	TGTGCCAGCAGCTTAGGGCGGGTAGAGACCCAGTACTTC
.	15	few	TRBJ2-5	TRBV7-6	CASSLAAPKVETQYF	TGTGCCAGCAGCTTAGCTGCGCCCAAAGTCGAGACCCAGTACTTC
TRBD1	14	once	TRBJ2-7	TRBV2	CASRIEQGSGEQYF	TGTGCCAGCAGGATTGAACAGGGGAGTGGCGAGCAGTACTTC
TRBD1	13	.	TRBJ1-6	TRBV5-1	CASSSGTGITLHF	TGCGCCAGCAGCTCCGGGACAGGGATTACCCTCCACTTT
.	14	.	TRBJ2-6	TRBV7-8	CASSLQGGANVLTF	TGTGCCAGCAGCTTACAGGGTGGGGCCAACGTCCTGACTTTC
.	12	.	TRBJ2-7	TRBV5-6	CASSADRNEQYF	TGTGCCAGCAGCGCCGACAGAAACGAGCAGTACTTC